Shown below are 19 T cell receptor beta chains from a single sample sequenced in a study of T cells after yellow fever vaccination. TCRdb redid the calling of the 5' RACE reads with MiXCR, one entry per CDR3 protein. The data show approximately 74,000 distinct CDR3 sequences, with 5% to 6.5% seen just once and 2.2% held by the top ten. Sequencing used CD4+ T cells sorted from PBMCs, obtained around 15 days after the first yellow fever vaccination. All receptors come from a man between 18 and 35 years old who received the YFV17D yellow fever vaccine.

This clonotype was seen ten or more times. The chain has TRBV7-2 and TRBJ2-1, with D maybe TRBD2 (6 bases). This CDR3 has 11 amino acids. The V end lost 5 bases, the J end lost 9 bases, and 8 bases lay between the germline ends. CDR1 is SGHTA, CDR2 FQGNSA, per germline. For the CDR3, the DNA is TGTGCCAGCAGCCAGACTAGTGAGCAGTTCTTC. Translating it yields CASSQTSEQFF.

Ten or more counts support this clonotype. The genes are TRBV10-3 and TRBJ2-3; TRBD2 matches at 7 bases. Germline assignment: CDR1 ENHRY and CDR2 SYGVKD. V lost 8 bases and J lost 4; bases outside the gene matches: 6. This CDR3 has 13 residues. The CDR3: CAIGRAGADTQYF. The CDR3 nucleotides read TGTGCCATCGGCCGGGCGGGGGCAGATACGCAGTATTTT.

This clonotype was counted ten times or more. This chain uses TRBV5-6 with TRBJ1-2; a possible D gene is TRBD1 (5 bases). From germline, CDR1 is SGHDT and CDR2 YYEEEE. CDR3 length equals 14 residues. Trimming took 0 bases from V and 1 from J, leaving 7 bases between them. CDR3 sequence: CASSLARVNYGYTF. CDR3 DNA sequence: TGTGCCAGCAGCTTGGCCAGGGTTAACTATGGCTACACCTTC. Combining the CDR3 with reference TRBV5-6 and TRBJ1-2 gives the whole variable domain DAGVTQSPTHLIKTRGQQVTLRCSPKSGHDTVSWYQQALGQGPQFIFQYYEEEERQRGNFPDRFSGHQFPNYSSELNVNALLLGDSALYLCASSLARVNYGYTFGSGTRLTVV.

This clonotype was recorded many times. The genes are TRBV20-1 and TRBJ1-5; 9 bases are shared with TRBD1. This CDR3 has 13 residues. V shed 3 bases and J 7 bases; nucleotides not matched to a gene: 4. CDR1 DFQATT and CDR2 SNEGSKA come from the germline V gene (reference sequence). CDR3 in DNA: TGCAGTGCTAGCCGGGACAGGGACCAGCCCCAGCATTTT. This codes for CSASRDRDQPQHF.

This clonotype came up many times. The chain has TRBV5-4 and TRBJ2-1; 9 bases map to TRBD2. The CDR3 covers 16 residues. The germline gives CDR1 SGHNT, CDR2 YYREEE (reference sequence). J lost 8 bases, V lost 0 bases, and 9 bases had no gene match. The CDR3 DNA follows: TGTGCCAGCAGCTTGGGGTCCACAGCGGGGGGACATGAGCAGTTCTTC. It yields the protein CASSLGSTAGGHEQFF.

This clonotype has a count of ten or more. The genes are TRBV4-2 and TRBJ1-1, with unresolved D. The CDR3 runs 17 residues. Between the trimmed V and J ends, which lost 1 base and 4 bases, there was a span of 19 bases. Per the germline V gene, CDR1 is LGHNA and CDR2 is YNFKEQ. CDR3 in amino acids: CASSQVVREGWATEAFF. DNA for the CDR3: TGTGCCAGCAGCCAAGTTGTGCGGGAGGGTTGGGCCACTGAAGCTTTCTTT.

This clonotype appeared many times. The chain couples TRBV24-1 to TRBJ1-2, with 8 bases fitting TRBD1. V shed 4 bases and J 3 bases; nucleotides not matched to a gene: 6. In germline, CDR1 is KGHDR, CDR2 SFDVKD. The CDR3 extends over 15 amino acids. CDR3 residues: CATSDYGQGYYGYTF. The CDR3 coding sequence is TGTGCCACCAGTGACTACGGACAGGGATACTATGGCTACACCTTC.

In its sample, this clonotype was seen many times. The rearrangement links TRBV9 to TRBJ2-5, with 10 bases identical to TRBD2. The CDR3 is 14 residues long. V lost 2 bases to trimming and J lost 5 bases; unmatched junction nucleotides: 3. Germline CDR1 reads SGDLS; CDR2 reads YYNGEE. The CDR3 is CASSVMTSGETQYF. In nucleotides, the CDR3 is TGTGCCAGCAGCGTGATGACTAGCGGGGAGACCCAGTACTTC.

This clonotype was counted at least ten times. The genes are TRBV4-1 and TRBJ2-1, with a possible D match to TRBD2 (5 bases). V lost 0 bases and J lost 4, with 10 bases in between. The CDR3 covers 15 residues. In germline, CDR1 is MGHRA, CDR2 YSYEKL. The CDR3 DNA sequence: TGCGCCAGCAGCCAAGATGAGGGTTTTTACAATGAGCAGTTCTTC. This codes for CASSQDEGFYNEQFF.

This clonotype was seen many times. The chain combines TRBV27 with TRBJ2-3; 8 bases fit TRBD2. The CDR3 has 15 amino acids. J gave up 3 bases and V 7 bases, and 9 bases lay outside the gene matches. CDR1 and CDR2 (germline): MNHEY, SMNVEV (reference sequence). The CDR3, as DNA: TGTGCCAGCACCGGGGGGGGCCGGGGGACAGATACGCAGTATTTT. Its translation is CASTGGGRGTDTQYF.

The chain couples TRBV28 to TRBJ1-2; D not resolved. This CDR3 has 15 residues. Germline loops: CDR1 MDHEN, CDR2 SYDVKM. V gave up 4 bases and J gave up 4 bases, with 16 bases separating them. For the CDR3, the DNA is TGTGCCAGCAGTTCGAGCCCGGATTTTTTCTATGGCTACACCTTC. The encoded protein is CASSSSPDFFYGYTF.

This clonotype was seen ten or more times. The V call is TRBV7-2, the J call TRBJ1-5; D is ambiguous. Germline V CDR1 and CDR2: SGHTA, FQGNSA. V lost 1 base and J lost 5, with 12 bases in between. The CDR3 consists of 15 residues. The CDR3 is CASSLGGSRYQPQHF. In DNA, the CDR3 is TGTGCCAGCAGCTTAGGCGGCAGCCGGTATCAGCCCCAGCATTTT.

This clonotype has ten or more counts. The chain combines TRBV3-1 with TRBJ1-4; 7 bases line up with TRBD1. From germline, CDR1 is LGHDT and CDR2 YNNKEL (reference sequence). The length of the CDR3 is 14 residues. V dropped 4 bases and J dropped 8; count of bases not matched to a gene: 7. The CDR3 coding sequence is TGTGCCAGCAGCCCGACAGGGACCCCCGAAAAACTGTTTTTT. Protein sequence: CASSPTGTPEKLFF. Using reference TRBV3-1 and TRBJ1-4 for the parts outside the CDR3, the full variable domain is DTAVSQTPKYLVTQMGNDKSIKCEQNLGHDTMYWYKQDSKKFLKIMFSYNNKELIINETVPNRFSPKSPDKAHLNLHINSLELGDSAVYFCASSPTGTPEKLFFGSGTQLSVL.

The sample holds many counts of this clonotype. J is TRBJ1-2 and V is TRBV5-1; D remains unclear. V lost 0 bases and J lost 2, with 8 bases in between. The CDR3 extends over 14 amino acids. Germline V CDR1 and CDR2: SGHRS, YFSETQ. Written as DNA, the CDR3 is TGCGCCAGCAGCTTGGGGCAGGAGAACTATGGCTACACCTTC. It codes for CASSLGQENYGYTF.

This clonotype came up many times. CDR3 amino acids: CASSVQLRNTEAFF. Written as DNA, the CDR3 is TGTGCCAGCAGCGTCCAACTGCGAAACACTGAAGCTTTCTTT. This rearrangement joins TRBV7-2 to TRBJ1-1; D remains ambiguous. Germline V lookup: CDR1 SGHTA, CDR2 FQGNSA. CDR3 length equals 14 residues. V lost 5 bases to trimming and J lost 2 bases, with 12 bases between them.

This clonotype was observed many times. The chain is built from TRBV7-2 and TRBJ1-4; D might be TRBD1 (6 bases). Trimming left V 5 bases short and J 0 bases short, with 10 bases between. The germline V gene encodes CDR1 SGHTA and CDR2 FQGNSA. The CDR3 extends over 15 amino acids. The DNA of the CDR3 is TGTGCCAGCAGCGACCAGGGGCCAACTAATGAAAAACTGTTTTTT. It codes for CASSDQGPTNEKLFF.

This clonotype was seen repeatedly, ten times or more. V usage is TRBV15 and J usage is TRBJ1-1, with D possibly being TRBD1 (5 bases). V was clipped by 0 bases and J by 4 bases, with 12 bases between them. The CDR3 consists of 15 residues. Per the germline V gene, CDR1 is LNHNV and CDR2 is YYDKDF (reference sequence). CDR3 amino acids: CATSRDPGGGTEAFF. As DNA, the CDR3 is TGTGCCACCAGCAGAGATCCGGGGGGGGGCACTGAAGCTTTCTTT. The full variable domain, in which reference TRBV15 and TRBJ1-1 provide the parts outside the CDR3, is DAMVIQNPRYQVTQFGKPVTLSCSQTLNHNVMYWYQQKSSQAPKLLFHYYDKDFNNEADTPDNFQSRRPNTSFCFLDIRSPGLGDTAMYLCATSRDPGGGTEAFFGQGTRLTVV.

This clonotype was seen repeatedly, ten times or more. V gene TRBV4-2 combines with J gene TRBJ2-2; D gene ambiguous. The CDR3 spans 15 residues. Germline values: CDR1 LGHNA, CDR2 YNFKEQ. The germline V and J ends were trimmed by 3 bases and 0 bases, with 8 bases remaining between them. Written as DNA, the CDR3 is TGTGCCAGCAGCCATACTTTGGCGAACACCGGGGAGCTGTTTTTT. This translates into CASSHTLANTGELFF.

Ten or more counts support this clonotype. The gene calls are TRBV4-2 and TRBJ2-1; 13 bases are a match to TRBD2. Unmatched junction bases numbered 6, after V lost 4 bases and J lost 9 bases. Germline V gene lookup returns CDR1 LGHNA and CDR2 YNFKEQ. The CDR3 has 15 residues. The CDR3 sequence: CASSRGLAGRGEQFF. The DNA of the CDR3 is TGTGCCAGCAGCCGGGGACTAGCGGGACGTGGTGAGCAGTTCTTC.